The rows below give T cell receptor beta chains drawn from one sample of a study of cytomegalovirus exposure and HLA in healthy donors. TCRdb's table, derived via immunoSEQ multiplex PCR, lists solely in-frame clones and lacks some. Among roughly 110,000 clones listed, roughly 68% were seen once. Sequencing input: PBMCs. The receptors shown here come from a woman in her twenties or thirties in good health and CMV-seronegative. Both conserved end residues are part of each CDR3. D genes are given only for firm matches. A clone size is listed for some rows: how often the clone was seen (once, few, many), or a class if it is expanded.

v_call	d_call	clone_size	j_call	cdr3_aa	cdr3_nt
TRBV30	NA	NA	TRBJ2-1	CARLDSTRHNEQFF	TGTGCCCGTTTGGACTCCACCCGGCACAATGAGCAGTTCTTC
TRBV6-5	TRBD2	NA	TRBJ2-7	CASSYGGLARRYEQYF	TGTGCCAGCAGTTACGGAGGACTAGCGCGAAGATACGAGCAGTACTTC
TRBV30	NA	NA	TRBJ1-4	CAWSGGQKKLFF	TGTGCCTGGAGTGGAGGACAGAAAAAACTGTTTTTT
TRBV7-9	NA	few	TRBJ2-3	CASSPPGDTDTQYF	TGTGCCAGCAGCCCACCGGGGGACACAGATACGCAGTATTTT
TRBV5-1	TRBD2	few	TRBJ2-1	CASVGLAGGPDEQFF	TGCGCCAGCGTGGGACTAGCGGGAGGGCCCGATGAGCAGTTCTTC
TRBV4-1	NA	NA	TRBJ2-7	CASSPGQSSYEQYF	TGCGCCAGCAGCCCCGGACAGTCGTCGTACGAGCAGTACTTC
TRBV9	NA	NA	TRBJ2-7	CASSVEDSDAYEQYF	TGTGCCAGCAGCGTAGAGGACTCCGATGCCTACGAGCAGTACTTC
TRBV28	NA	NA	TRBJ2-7	CASSLASSIYSYEQYF	TGTGCCAGCAGTTTGGCCTCTAGCATTTACTCCTACGAGCAGTACTTC
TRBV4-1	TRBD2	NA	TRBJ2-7	CASSRVVAGVACEQYF	TGCGCCAGCAGCCGGGTAGTAGCGGGAGTGGCCTGCGAGCAGTACTTC
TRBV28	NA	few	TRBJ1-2	CASSPPRQPYGYTF	TGTGCCAGCAGTCCCCCTAGACAGCCTTATGGCTACACCTTC
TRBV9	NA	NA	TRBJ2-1	CAASEGEGGGEQFF	TGTGCTGCTTCTGAGGGGGAGGGAGGCGGTGAGCAGTTCTTC
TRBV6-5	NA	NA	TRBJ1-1	CASSSIDRPFGGAFF	TGTGCCAGCAGTTCAATAGACAGGCCCTTCGGTGGAGCTTTCTTT
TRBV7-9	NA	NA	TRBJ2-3	CASSSAPRTDTQYF	TGTGCCAGCAGCTCCGCCCCTAGAACAGATACGCAGTATTTT
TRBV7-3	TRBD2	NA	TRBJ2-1	CASSRGGSSYNEQFF	TGTGCCAGCAGTCGCGGGGGAAGTTCCTACAATGAGCAGTTCTTC